This paragraph covers one T cell receptor (beta chain) sequence. The repertoire was sequenced with immunoSEQ multiplex PCR; TCRdb's copy has only in-frame clones and lacks some. In the table there are about 250,000 clones, roughly nine tenths of which are singletons. These data are taken from a study of blood T cell repertoires in COVID-19. The CDR3 runs 14 residues. Trimming removed 0 bases from V and 9 bases from J, with 12 bases in between. In germline, CDR1 is SGHAT, CDR2 FQNNGV. The V call is TRBV11-2, the J call TRBJ2-1, with a weak D call TRBD2 (5 bases). Material: peripheral blood. The receptor's source is a woman in her forties who had recovered from COVID-19. The CDR3 is CASSLDPGIGEQFF. The CDR3 coding sequence is TGTGCCAGCAGCTTAGATCCGGGAATAGGTGAGCAGTTCTTC.